This TCR beta chain was identified in a study of T cells in Graves' hyperthyroidism and ophthalmopathy. There were TCR beta CDR3 regions amplified from RNA transcripts. Initially, a first-round RT-PCR of the TCR CDR3 employed the HTBI primer set. TCRdb reanalysed the multiplex PCR reads using MiXCR and keeps one entry per CDR3 protein. There are about 520,000 distinct CDR3 sequences in the sample; around 22% occur only once, and around 10% lies in the top ten. The table lists this clonotype with many counts. V trimming: 0 bases; J trimming: 4 bases; junction bases outside the gene matches: 3. CDR3 size: 15 residues. CDR1 is SGHVS and CDR2 is FQNEAQ in the germline V gene.

The TCR comes from a woman younger than 45 with Graves' ophthalmopathy. Material for sequencing was blood. The chain joins TRBV7-8 to TRBJ1-5; 7 bases align to TRBD1. DNA for the CDR3: TGTGCCAGCAGCTTAGCGAGACAGGGAAATCAGCCCCAGCATTTT. Protein sequence: CASSLARQGNQPQHF.